The entry that follows covers one T cell receptor beta chain sequence. An equimolar mix of two oligonucleotides served as the beta constant-region primer for TRBC1 and TRBC2. TCRdb reprocessed the UMI-ligation and nested PCR reads with MiXCR, giving one entry per CDR3 protein. This table has some 100,000 distinct CDR3 sequences, around 6.5% appearing once. This sample is drawn from a study of naive and memory T cell subsets. The sequencing input was central memory CD4+ T cells from blood. This sequence originates from a human donor in good health.

The CDR3 nucleotides are TGTGCCAGCAGCCGGGACAGGAGTGCCTACGAGCAGTACTTC. It codes for CASSRDRSAYEQYF. The genes are TRBV7-8 and TRBJ2-7; 8 nucleotides align to TRBD1. With V trimmed by 5 bases and J by 2 bases, 5 bases remained unmatched. Germline CDR1 is SGHVS and CDR2 is FQNEAQ. The CDR3 is made up of 14 amino acids.